One and the same sample provided the 9 T cell receptor beta chains below, sequenced in a study of cytomegalovirus exposure and HLA in healthy donors. Use of 60 Vbeta and 13 Jbeta primers characterized the PCR. The repertoire was sequenced with immunoSEQ multiplex PCR; TCRdb's copy has only in-frame clones and lacks some. Seen here are 110,000 to 150,000 clones, around 84% observed once, and the top ten hold more than 2%. Material for sequencing was PBMCs. The receptor set was obtained from a boy under 10 years old in good health and CMV-seronegative.

The chain recombines TRBV4-1 with TRBJ2-2; D uncertain. V lost 1 base and J 3 bases, leaving 9 bases between the germline ends. The CDR3 length is 15 residues. Germline V CDR1 and CDR2: MGHRA, YSYEKL. The CDR3 DNA is TGCGCCAGCAGCCAAGTGTCAGGATACACCGGGGAGCTGTTTTTT. Encoded protein: CASSQVSGYTGELFF.

The chain recombines TRBV7-2 with TRBJ2-2; D ambiguous. V was trimmed by 5 bases and J by 6 bases, leaving 13 bases between them. Germline V gene lookup returns CDR1 SGHTA and CDR2 FQGNSA. The CDR3 contains 14 residues. CDR3 DNA: TGTGCCAGCAGCGTTAGCACGGCGCCCGGGGAGCTGTTTTTT. Translation: CASSVSTAPGELFF.

This clone was recorded a few times. CDR3 region: CASSQGQAYSGNTIYF. DNA for the CDR3: TGTGCCAGCAGCCAAGGACAGGCCTACTCTGGAAACACCATATATTTT. The chain uses TRBV7-3 and TRBJ1-3, with TRBD1 identical over 7 bases. CDR3 size: 16 residues. Germline V gene lookup returns CDR1 SGHTA and CDR2 FQGTGA. V trimming: 5 bases; J trimming: 0 bases; junction bases outside the gene matches: 7.

The chain employs TRBV9 and TRBJ2-2; D is perhaps TRBD2 (6 bases). The CDR3 consists of 20 residues. Trimming removed 4 bases at V and 0 bases at J, with 25 bases between. The germline gives CDR1 SGDLS, CDR2 YYNGEE. CDR3 amino acids: CASSPIGGWEFDPNTGELFF. The CDR3 region has the DNA TGTGCCAGCAGCCCCATAGGAGGGTGGGAGTTTGACCCGAACACCGGGGAGCTGTTTTTT.

J is TRBJ1-2 and V is TRBV2, with D hard to call. Germline values: CDR1 SNHLY, CDR2 FYNNEI. Trimming took 2 bases from V and 4 from J, leaving 14 bases between them. CDR3 length: 15 residues. The CDR3 bases are TGTGCCAGCAGTGAACGGTCGACAAGGTCCTATGGCTACACCTTC. Translation gives CASSERSTRSYGYTF.

As concerns this clone: At one boundary the junction diverges from the germline segment, which might be a read error. The V call is TRBV7-9, the J call TRBJ2-3; the match to TRBD2 covers 14 bases. CDR3 length equals 16 residues. Germline V CDR1 and CDR2: SEHNR, FQNEAQ (reference sequence). The CDR3 loop reads CSSSPTSGRVTDTQYF. The CDR3 coding sequence is TGTTCCAGCAGCCCGACTAGCGGGAGGGTCACAGATACGCAGTATTTT.

The chain has TRBV7-2 and TRBJ1-5, with D perhaps TRBD1 (5 bases). Trimming pared 0 bases from V and 0 bases from J, leaving 18 bases between. The V gene's germline CDR1 is SGHTA and CDR2 FQGNSA. The CDR3 has 19 amino acids. CDR3 bases: TGTGCCAGCAGCTTAGCGATTATATGGGGCCCATATAGCAATCAGCCCCAGCATTTT. Residues: CASSLAIIWGPYSNQPQHF.

The V and J genes are TRBV10-3 and TRBJ2-1; D uncertain. The germline V gene has CDR1 ENHRY and CDR2 SYGVKD. The V gene lost 2 bases and the J gene lost 4 bases, with 12 bases spanning the gap. The CDR3 loop spans 15 amino acids. The CDR3 here is CAISEPRQQYNEQFF. In nucleotides, the CDR3 is TGTGCCATCAGTGAGCCCCGTCAACAGTACAATGAGCAGTTCTTC.

The CDR3 nucleotides read TGTGCCAGCAGTTTCACCGTGGGGGGGACTAATGAAAAACTGTTTTTT. This codes for CASSFTVGGTNEKLFF. The chain carries TRBV6-5 and TRBJ1-4; TRBD1 is a possible D gene (5 bases). This CDR3 is built from 16 residues. With 4 bases removed from V and 2 bases from J, the gap between germline ends came to 14 bases. Per germline, CDR1 MNHEY and CDR2 SVGAGI.